A selection of T cell receptor beta chains follows, all from one sample in a study of CD8 T cells in ankylosing spondylitis. TCRdb called the 5' RACE reads again in MiXCR, with one record for every CDR3 protein. This sample carries approximately 190,000 distinct CDR3 sequences, 10% to 15% of them seen once, and the ten largest clones take around 10%. The sample was blood, either unsorted or a sorted T cell fraction (not recorded which). The source of these receptors is a female donor with ankylosing spondylitis or in good health (not recorded which). The CDR3 runs from the conserved cysteine through the conserved F or W.

j_gene | v_gene | CDR3aa
TRBJ2-7 | TRBV4-3 | CASSQDSLEGFYEQYF
TRBJ2-3 | TRBV20-1 | CSASSAAGWRTDTQYF
TRBJ1-6 | TRBV7-3 | CASSQLTGSNSPLHF
TRBJ2-1 | TRBV4-3 | CASSQDPPGQGINEQFF
TRBJ2-1 | TRBV29-1 | CSVAPDYNEQFF
TRBJ2-1 | TRBV7-9 | CASSLISGEQFF
TRBJ1-3 | TRBV11-2 | CASSRDSFSSGNTIYF
TRBJ2-1 | TRBV5-1 | CASSLVPGTGYNEQFF
TRBJ2-1 | TRBV12-3/TRBV12-4 | CASSSSLAGGSYNEQFF
TRBJ1-5 | TRBV5-1 | CASSLDGDLNQPQHF
TRBJ2-7 | TRBV6-2/TRBV6-3 | CASSTKMTGEQYF
TRBJ2-6 | TRBV2 | CASSLSSGANVLTF
TRBJ2-7 | TRBV6-1 | CASSDGGSYEQYF
TRBJ2-3 | TRBV7-8 | CASSLFSTDTQYF
TRBJ2-1 | TRBV7-2 | CASSLVGGSGNEQFF
TRBJ2-5 | TRBV5-6 | CASSSGPGPETQYF
TRBJ2-7 | TRBV18 | CASSPEGATQGYEQYF